Reported below is one T cell receptor (beta chain). Its matching antigen is unknown. These data originate in a study of T cell responses to AZD1222 COVID-19 vaccine. Findings and caveats of the study: CD4 TCRs associated with vaccination spanned spike, dominating at 160-218 and 743-854. Unmutated variant regions are reportedly the target of nearly half of TCRs that are spike-specific.

Germline values: CDR1 MGHDK, CDR2 SYGVNS. There are 15 residues in the CDR3. Trimming stripped 1 base from V and 3 bases from J, with 12 bases between. Assay used: immunoSEQ multiplex PCR; TCRdb lists only in-frame clones, some missing. Among approximately 160,000 clones listed, just under 95% were seen once. The chain links TRBV25-1 to TRBJ1-2, with a tentative D call TRBD1 (6 bases). The TCR originated in an adult in good health. Source: peripheral blood, taken on day 0 of AZD1222 vaccination. CDR3 protein: CASSEWSGEYYGYTF. The CDR3 DNA sequence: TGTGCCAGCAGTGAATGGTCAGGGGAGTACTATGGCTACACCTTC.